The present T cell receptor beta chain was sequenced within a study of OX40 agonist ivuxolimab in advanced cancers. Study in general: Patients were infused with ivuxolimab every 2 weeks at 0.01 to 10 mg/kg. Patients with hepatocellular carcinoma, melanoma, renal cell or head and neck cancer made up the dose-escalation patients. Overall study results and limits: Partial responders receiving 0.1-3.0 mg/kg showed among the lowest clonal expansion. By week 6 at 0.1 to 3.0 mg/kg, blood CD4+ and CD8+ T cells had expanded clonally.

Germline lookup yields CDR1 SGHTS and CDR2 YDEGEE. Between the trimmed V and J ends, which lost 4 bases and 2 bases, there was a span of 16 bases. The CDR3 is 15 residues long. The assay was immunoSEQ multiplex PCR, and TCRdb's table has in-frame clones only and misses some. This sample has roughly 77,000 clones, with under 95% found just once. About this clone itself: Its antigen is not known.

This clonotype originated in an adult with an advanced solid tumor such as melanoma, head and neck, liver or kidney cancer. Specimen: CD4+ or CD8+ T cells sorted from blood, collected in a trial of the OX40 agonist ivuxolimab. The chain combines TRBV5-8 with TRBJ2-7, with D tentatively TRBD1 or TRBD2 (5 bases each). CDR3 protein: CASSLRGEPTYEQYF. The CDR3 bases are TGTGCCAGCAGCCTAAGAGGGGAACCGACCTACGAGCAGTACTTC.